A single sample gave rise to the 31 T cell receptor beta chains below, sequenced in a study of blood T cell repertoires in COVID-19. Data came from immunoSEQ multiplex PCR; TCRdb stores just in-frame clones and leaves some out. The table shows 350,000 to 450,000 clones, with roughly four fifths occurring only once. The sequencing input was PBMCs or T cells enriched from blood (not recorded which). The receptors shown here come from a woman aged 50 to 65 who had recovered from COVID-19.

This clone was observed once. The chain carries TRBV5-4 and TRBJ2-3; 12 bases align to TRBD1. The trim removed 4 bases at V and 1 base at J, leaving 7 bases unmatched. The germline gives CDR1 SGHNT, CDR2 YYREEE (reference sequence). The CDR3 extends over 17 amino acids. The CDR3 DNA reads TGTGCCAGCAGCCTGGGACAGGGGGCGTTGGGCACAGATACGCAGTATTTT. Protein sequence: CASSLGQGALGTDTQYF.

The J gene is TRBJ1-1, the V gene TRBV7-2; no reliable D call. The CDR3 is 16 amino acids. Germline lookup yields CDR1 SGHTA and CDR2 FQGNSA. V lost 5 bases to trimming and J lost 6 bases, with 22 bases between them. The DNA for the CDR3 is TGTGCCAGCAGCCGGGCGGCCTTACGGACTGGCGCTGAAGCTTTCTTT. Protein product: CASSRAALRTGAEAFF. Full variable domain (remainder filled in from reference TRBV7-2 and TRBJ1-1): GAGVSQSPSNKVTEKGKDVELRCDPISGHTALYWYRQSLGQGLEFLIYFQGNSAPDKSGLPSDRFSAERTGGSVSTLTIQRTQQEDSAVYLCASSRAALRTGAEAFFGQGTRLTVV.

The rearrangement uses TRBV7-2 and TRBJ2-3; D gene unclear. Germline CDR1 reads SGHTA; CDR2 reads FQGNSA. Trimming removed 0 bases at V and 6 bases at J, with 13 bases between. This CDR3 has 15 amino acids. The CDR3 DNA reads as TGTGCCAGCAGCTTAGCTTTTGCGGTCGGGGATACGCAGTATTTT. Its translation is CASSLAFAVGDTQYF.

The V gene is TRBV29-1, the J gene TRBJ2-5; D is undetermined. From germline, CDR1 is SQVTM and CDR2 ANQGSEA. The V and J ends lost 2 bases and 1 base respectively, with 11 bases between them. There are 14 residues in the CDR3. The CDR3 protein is CSVESPAGQETQYF. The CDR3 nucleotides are TGCAGCGTTGAAAGTCCTGCAGGCCAAGAGACCCAGTACTTC.

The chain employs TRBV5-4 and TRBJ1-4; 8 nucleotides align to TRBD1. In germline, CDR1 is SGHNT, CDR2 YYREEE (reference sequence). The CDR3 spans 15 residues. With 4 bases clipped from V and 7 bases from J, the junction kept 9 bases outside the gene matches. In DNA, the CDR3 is TGTGCCAGCAGCCCCGCAGGCAGGGGGCTTGAAAAACTGTTTTTT. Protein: CASSPAGRGLEKLFF.

CDR3 sequence: CASSPSQGSLNTEAFF. CDR3 nucleotide sequence: TGTGCCAGCTCACCGTCTCAGGGGTCTCTAAACACTGAAGCTTTCTTT. V and J are TRBV18 and TRBJ1-1; a possible D gene is TRBD1 (6 bases). Trimming took off 3 bases at V and 2 bases at J, with 16 bases between the two ends. Germline loops: CDR1 KGHSH, CDR2 LQKENI. The CDR3 loop spans 16 amino acids.

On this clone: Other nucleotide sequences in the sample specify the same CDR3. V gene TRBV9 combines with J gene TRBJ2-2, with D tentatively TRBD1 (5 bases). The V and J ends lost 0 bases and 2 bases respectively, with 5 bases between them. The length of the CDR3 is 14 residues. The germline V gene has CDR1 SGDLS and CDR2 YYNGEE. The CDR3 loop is CASSVGGNTGELFF. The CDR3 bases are TGTGCCAGCAGCGTAGGGGGCAACACCGGGGAGCTGTTTTTT.

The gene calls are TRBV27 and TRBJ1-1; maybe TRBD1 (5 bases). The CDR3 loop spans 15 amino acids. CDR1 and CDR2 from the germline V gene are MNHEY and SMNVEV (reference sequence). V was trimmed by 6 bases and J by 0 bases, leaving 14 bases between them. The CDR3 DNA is TGTGCCAGCAGACGCCAGACAGCCCTGAACACTGAAGCTTTCTTT. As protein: CASRRQTALNTEAFF.

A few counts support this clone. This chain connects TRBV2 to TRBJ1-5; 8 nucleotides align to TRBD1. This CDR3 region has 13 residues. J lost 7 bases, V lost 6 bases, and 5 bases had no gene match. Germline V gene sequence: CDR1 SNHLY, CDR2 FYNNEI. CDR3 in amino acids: CASRQGVVQPQHF. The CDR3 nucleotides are TGTGCCAGCAGACAGGGGGTTGTGCAGCCCCAGCATTTT. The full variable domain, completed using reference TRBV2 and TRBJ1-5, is EPEVTQTPSHQVTQMGQEVILRCVPISNHLYFYWYRQILGQKVEFLVSFYNNEISEKSEIFDDQFSVERPDGSNFTLKIRSTKLEDSAMYFCASRQGVVQPQHFGDGTRLSIL.

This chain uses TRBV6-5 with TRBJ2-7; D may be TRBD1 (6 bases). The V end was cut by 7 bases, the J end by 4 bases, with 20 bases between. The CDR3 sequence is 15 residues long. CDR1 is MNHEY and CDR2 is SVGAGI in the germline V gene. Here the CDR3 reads CASMDSFGRSYEQYF. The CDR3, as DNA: TGTGCCAGCATGGACAGCTTCGGACGGTCGTACGAGCAGTACTTC.

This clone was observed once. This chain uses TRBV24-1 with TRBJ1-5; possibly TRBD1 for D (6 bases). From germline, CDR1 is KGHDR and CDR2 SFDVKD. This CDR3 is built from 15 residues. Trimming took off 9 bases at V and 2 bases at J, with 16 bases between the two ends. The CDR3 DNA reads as TGTGCCACCGACGCTACAGGGAACGGCAATCAGCCCCAGCATTTT. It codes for CATDATGNGNQPQHF.

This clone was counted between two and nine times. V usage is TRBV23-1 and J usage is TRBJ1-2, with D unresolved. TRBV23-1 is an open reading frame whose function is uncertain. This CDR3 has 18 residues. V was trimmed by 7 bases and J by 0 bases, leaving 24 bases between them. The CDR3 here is CASTNRELFGPSNYGYTF. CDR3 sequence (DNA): TGCGCCAGCACCAATAGGGAGTTATTTGGGCCCTCTAACTATGGCTACACCTTC.

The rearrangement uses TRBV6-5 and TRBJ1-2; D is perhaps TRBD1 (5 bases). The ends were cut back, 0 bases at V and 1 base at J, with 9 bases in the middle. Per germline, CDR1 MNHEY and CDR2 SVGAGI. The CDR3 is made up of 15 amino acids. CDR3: CASSYSFQGNYGYTF. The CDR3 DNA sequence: TGTGCCAGCAGTTACTCGTTTCAGGGTAACTATGGCTACACCTTC.

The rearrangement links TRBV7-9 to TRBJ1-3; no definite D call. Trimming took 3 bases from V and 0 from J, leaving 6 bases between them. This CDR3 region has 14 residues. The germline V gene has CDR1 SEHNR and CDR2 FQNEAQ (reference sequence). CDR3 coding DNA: TGTGCCAGCAGCTTGGAGGGCTCTGGAAACACCATATATTTT. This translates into CASSLEGSGNTIYF.

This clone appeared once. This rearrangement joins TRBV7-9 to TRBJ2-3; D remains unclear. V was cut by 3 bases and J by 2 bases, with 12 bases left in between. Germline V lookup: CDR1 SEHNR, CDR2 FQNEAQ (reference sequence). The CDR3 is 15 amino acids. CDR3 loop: CASSFWATDTDTQYF. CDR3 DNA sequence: TGTGCCAGCAGCTTTTGGGCCACCGACACAGATACGCAGTATTTT.

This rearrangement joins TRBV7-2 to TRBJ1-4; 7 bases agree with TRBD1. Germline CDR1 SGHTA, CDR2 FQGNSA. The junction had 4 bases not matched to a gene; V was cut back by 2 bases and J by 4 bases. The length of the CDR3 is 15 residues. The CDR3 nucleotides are TGTGCCAGCAGCTTACAGACAGGGTTTAATGAAAAACTGTTTTTT. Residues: CASSLQTGFNEKLFF.

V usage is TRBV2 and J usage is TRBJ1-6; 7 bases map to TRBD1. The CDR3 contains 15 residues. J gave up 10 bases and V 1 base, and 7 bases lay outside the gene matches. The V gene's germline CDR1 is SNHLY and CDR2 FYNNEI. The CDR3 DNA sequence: TGTGCCAGCAGTGAAGAGACAGGGTATCGGTCACCCCTCCACTTT. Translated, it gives CASSEETGYRSPLHF.

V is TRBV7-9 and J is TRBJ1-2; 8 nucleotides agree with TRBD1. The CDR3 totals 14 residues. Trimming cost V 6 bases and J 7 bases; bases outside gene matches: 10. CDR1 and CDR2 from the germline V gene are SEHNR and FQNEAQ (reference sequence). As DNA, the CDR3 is TGTGCCAGCAGGCCAGGGGGCGAGGTTTTTGGCTACACCTTC. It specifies CASRPGGEVFGYTF.

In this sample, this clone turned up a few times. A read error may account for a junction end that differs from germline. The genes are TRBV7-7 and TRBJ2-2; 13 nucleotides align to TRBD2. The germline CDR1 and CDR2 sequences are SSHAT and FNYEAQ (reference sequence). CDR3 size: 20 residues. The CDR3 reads CASNPKGTSGDIRLYRELFF. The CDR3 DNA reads TGTGCTAGCAACCCAAAAGGGACTAGCGGGGATATTAGGCTTTATAGGGAGCTGTTTTTT. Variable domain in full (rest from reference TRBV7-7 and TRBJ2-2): GAGVSQSPRYKVTKRGQDVTLRCDPISSHATLYWYQQALGQGPEFLTYFNYEAQPDKSGLPSDRFSAERPEGSISTLTIQRTEQRDSAMYRCASNPKGTSGDIRLYRELFFGEGSRLTVL.

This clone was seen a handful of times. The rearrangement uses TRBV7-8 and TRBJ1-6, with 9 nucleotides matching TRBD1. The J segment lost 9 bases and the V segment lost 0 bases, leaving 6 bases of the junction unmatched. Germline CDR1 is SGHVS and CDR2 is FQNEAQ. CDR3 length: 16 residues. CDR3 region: CASSLAQGAAASPLHF. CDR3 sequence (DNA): TGTGCCAGCAGCTTAGCACAGGGGGCTGCTGCTTCACCCCTCCACTTT.

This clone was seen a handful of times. This CDR3 is CAISDPGLMNTEAFF. The DNA of the CDR3 is TGTGCCATCAGTGACCCGGGACTCATGAACACTGAAGCTTTCTTT. V gene TRBV10-3 combines with J gene TRBJ1-1; possibly TRBD1 for D (5 bases). Germline assignment: CDR1 ENHRY and CDR2 SYGVKD. This CDR3 spans 15 amino acids. The ends were cut back, 3 bases at V and 0 bases at J, with 11 bases in the middle.

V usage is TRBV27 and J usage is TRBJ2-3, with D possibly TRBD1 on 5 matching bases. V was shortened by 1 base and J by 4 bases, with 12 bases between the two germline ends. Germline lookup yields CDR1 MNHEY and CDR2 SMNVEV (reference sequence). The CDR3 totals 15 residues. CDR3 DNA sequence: TGTGCCAGCAGTTTATGGTCAGGGTGGTCAGATACGCAGTATTTT. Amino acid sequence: CASSLWSGWSDTQYF.

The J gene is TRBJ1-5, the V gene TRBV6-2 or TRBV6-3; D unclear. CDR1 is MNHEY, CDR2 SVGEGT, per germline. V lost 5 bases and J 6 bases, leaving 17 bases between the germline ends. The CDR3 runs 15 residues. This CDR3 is CASSRDGVVGQPQHF. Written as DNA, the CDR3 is TGTGCCAGCAGTCGAGACGGGGTTGTGGGTCAGCCCCAGCATTTT.

CDR3 protein: CASSFDRGLDGYTF. CDR3 bases: TGTGCCAGCAGCTTCGACAGGGGCCTCGATGGCTACACCTTC. The rearrangement joins TRBV11-3 to TRBJ1-2, with 8 nucleotides matching TRBD1. With V trimmed by 3 bases and J by 6 bases, 6 bases remained unmatched. The CDR3 consists of 14 residues. From germline, CDR1 is SGHNT and CDR2 YENEEA.

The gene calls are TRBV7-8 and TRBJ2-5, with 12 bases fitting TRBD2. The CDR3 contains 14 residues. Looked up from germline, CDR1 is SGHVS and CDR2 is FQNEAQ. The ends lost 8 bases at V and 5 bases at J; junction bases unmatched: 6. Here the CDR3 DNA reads TGTGCCAGCGGCCTAGCGGGAGGGCCTGAGACCCAGTACTTC. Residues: CASGLAGGPETQYF. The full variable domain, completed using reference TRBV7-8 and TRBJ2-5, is GAGVSQSPRYKVAKRGQDVALRCDPISGHVSLFWYQQALGQGPEFLTYFQNEAQLDKSGLPSDRFFAERPEGSVSTLKIQRTQQEDSAVYLCASGLAGGPETQYFGPGTRLLVL.

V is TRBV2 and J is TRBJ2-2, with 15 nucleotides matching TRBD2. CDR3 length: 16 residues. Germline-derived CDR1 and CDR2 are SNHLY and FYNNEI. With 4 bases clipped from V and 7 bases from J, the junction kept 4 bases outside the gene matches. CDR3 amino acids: CASSGTSGRAGGELFF. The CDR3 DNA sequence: TGTGCCAGCAGTGGGACTAGCGGGAGGGCCGGCGGGGAGCTGTTTTTT.

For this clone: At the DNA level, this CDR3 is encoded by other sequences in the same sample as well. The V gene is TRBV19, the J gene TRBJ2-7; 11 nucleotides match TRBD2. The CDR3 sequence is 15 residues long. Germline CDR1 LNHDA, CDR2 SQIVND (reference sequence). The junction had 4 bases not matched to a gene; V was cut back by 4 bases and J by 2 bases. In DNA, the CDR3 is TGTGCCAGTAGTAAGGGGACTAGCGGCGCCTACGAGCAGTACTTC. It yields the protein CASSKGTSGAYEQYF.

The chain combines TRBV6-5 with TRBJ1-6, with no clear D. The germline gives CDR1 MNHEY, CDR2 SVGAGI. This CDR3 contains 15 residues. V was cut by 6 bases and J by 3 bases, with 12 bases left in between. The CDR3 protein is CASRIDNLYNSPLHF. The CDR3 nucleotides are TGTGCCAGCAGGATCGACAATCTCTATAATTCACCCCTCCACTTT.

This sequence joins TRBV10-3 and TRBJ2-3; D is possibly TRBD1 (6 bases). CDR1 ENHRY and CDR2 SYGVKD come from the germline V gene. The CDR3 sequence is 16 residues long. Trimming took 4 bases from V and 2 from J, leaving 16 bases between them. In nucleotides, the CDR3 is TGTGCCATCAGTGGAACAGCCGGACAGCTCACAGATACGCAGTATTTT. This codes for CAISGTAGQLTDTQYF.

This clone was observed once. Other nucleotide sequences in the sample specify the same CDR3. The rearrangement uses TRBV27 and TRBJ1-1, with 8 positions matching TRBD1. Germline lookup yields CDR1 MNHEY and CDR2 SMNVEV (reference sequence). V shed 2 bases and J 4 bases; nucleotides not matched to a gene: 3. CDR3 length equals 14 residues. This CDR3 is CASSLQGALTEAFF. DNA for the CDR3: TGTGCCAGCAGTTTACAGGGGGCGCTCACTGAAGCTTTCTTT.

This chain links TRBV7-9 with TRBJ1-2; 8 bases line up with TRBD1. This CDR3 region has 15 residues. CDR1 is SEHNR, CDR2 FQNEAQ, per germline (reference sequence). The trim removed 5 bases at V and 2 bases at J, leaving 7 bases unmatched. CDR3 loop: CASSVWTGSNYGYTF. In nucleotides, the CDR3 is TGTGCCAGCAGCGTATGGACAGGGTCGAACTATGGCTACACCTTC.